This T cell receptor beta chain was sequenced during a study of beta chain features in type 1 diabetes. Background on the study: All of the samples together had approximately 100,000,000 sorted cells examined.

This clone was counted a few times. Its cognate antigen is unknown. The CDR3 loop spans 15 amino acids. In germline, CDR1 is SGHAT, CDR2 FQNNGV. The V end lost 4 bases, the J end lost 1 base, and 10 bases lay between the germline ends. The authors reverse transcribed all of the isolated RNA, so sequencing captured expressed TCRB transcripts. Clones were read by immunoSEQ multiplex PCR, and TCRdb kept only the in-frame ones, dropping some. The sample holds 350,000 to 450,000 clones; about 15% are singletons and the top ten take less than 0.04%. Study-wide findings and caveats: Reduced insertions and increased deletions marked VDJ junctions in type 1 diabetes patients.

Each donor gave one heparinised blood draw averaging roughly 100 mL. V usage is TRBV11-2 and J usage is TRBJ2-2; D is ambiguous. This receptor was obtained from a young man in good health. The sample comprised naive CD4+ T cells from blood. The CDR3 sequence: CASSYFLGNTGELFF. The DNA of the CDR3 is TGTGCCAGCAGCTACTTCCTGGGGAACACCGGGGAGCTGTTTTTT.